Listed here are 23 T cell receptor beta chains from one sample, sequenced in a study of siplizumab effects on memory and regulatory T cells. Profiling relied on immunoSEQ multiplex PCR, and the TCRdb table lists in-frame clones only, not all of them. The sample has 87,000 or so clones, 85% to 90% seen once. Sequenced: CD4+ T cells sorted from blood. The receptors derive from a human donor in good health.

This chain uses TRBV12-5 with TRBJ2-1, with D uncertain. This CDR3 region has 15 residues. Germline CDR1 and CDR2: LGHNT and FRNRAP. Trimming left V 6 bases short and J 5 bases short, with 17 bases between. CDR3 in DNA: TGTGCTAGTGGAAGAGAGCTCGGGCAACACAATGAGCAGTTCTTC. Translating gives CASGRELGQHNEQFF.

This clone was observed a single time. V usage is TRBV5-6 and J usage is TRBJ1-3, with 7 bases identical to TRBD1. The CDR3 loop spans 16 amino acids. The germline CDR1 and CDR2 sequences are SGHDT and YYEEEE. The J segment lost 2 bases and the V segment lost 3 bases, leaving 8 bases of the junction unmatched. In nucleotides, the CDR3 is TGTGCCAGCAGCTGGACAGGCCCCGGCGCTGGAAACACCATATATTTT. Translating it yields CASSWTGPGAGNTIYF.

The J gene is TRBJ2-7, the V gene TRBV4-1; 7 bases match TRBD1. Germline assignment: CDR1 MGHRA and CDR2 YSYEKL. V lost 4 bases, J lost 3 bases, and 9 bases stayed unmatched. CDR3 size: 15 residues. The CDR3: CASSRQDRVNYEQYF. The CDR3 DNA is TGCGCCAGCAGCCGACAAGACAGGGTGAACTACGAGCAGTACTTC.

This rearrangement joins TRBV19 to TRBJ2-5, with TRBD2 identical over 7 bases. Germline lookup yields CDR1 LNHDA and CDR2 SQIVND (reference sequence). The trim removed 6 bases at V and 1 base at J, leaving 5 bases unmatched. The CDR3 sequence is 14 residues long. Written as DNA, the CDR3 is TGTGCCAGTAGCAGCGGGAACTTCCAAGAGACCCAGTACTTC. It yields the protein CASSSGNFQETQYF.

The rearrangement links TRBV6-4 to TRBJ2-3, with D unresolved. The germline V gene has CDR1 MRHNA and CDR2 SNTAGT. The CDR3 length is 14 residues. The V end was cut by 0 bases, the J end by 1 base, with 5 bases between. CDR3 residues: CASSDSIRTDTQYF. CDR3 sequence (DNA): TGTGCCAGCAGTGACTCGATCCGCACAGATACGCAGTATTTT.

The chain employs TRBV6-1 and TRBJ2-5; D gene uncertain. Germline V CDR1 and CDR2: MNHNS, SASEGT. The CDR3 is 12 amino acids. Trimming removed 7 bases from V and 7 bases from J, with 13 bases in between. For the CDR3, the DNA is TGTGCCAGCATCTCAACGGTGGGGACCCAGTACTTC. Translation: CASISTVGTQYF.

The rearrangement joins TRBV9 to TRBJ2-2; 8 nucleotides match TRBD2. V dropped 4 bases and J dropped 1; count of bases not matched to a gene: 3. The germline CDR1 and CDR2 sequences are SGDLS and YYNGEE. The CDR3 runs 15 residues. CDR3 nucleotides: TGTGCCAGCAGCAGACTAGCGCAGAACACCGGGGAGCTGTTTTTT. The encoded protein is CASSRLAQNTGELFF. Complete variable domain (other parts from reference TRBV9 and TRBJ2-2): DSGVTQTPKHLITATGQRVTLRCSPRSGDLSVYWYQQSLDQGLQFLIQYYNGEERAKGNILERFSAQQFPDLHSELNLSSLELGDSALYFCASSRLAQNTGELFFGEGSRLTVL.

J is TRBJ2-3 and V is TRBV7-3; 15 bases fit TRBD2. Germline CDR1 and CDR2: SGHTA and FQGTGA. This CDR3 contains 21 residues. V gave up 2 bases and J gave up 4 bases; unmatched junction bases: 16. This CDR3 is CASSLVTGTSGRWGNPDTQYF. In DNA form, the CDR3 reads TGTGCCAGCAGCTTAGTTACCGGGACTAGCGGGAGGTGGGGGAATCCAGATACGCAGTATTTT.

This rearrangement joins TRBV7-9 to TRBJ2-2; D is undetermined. Trimming cost V 5 bases and J 2 bases, with 9 bases left between them. CDR1 and CDR2 (germline): SEHNR, FQNEAQ (reference sequence). The CDR3 is made up of 14 amino acids. CDR3 nucleotide sequence: TGTGCCAGCAGCCTCCAGTCCAACACCGGGGAGCTGTTTTTT. This codes for CASSLQSNTGELFF.

The rearrangement joins TRBV5-1 to TRBJ1-1; 9 bases map to TRBD1. V shed 4 bases, J shed 6 bases, and the junction held 10 bases outside the gene matches. Germline V CDR1 and CDR2: SGHRS, YFSETQ. The CDR3 runs 15 residues. The CDR3 DNA sequence: TGCGCCAGCAGCCGGATGGGACAGGGTATCGCTGAAGCTTTCTTT. Protein product: CASSRMGQGIAEAFF.

The chain links TRBV4-3 to TRBJ2-4; 10 nucleotides match TRBD2. The V gene end was trimmed by 0 bases and the J gene end by 7 bases; junction bases not matched to a gene: 3. Per the germline V gene, CDR1 is LGHNA and CDR2 is YSLEER. The CDR3 totals 15 residues. The CDR3 region is CASSQETSGLNIQYF. CDR3 coding DNA: TGCGCCAGCAGCCAAGAGACTAGCGGGCTGAACATTCAGTACTTC.

V and J are TRBV7-9 and TRBJ1-4, with 7 nucleotides matching TRBD1. Germline V gene data show CDR1 as SEHNR and CDR2 as FQNEAQ (reference sequence). V shed 5 bases and J 4 bases; nucleotides not matched to a gene: 10. CDR3 length: 16 residues. Here the CDR3 DNA reads TGTGCCAGCAGCCCTCTGACAGGGACGTATAATGAAAAACTGTTTTTT. It translates to CASSPLTGTYNEKLFF. The whole variable domain, filled in from reference TRBV7-9 and TRBJ1-4, reads DTGVSQNPRHKITKRGQNVTFRCDPISEHNRLYWYRQTLGQGPEFLTYFQNEAQLEKSRLLSDRFSAERPKGSFSTLEIQRTEQGDSAMYLCASSPLTGTYNEKLFFGSGTQLSVL.

The chain carries TRBV11-3 and TRBJ2-1, with 16 bases aligning to TRBD2. Trimming cost V 4 bases and J 4 bases; bases outside gene matches: 7. Germline-derived CDR1 and CDR2 are SGHNT and YENEEA. This CDR3 comprises 18 residues. CDR3 residues: CASSWGTSGRARYNEQFF. CDR3 coding DNA: TGTGCCAGCAGCTGGGGGACTAGCGGGAGGGCCCGATACAATGAGCAGTTCTTC. The full variable domain, rest sourced from reference TRBV11-3 and TRBJ2-1, is EAGVVQSPRYKIIEKKQPVAFWCNPISGHNTLYWYLQNLGQGPELLIRYENEEAVDDSQLPKDRFSAERLKGVDSTLKIQPAELGDSAVYLCASSWGTSGRARYNEQFFGPGTRLTVL.

The chain links TRBV9 to TRBJ2-1, with 8 positions matching TRBD2. The CDR3 has 17 amino acids. The V gene's germline CDR1 is SGDLS and CDR2 YYNGEE. V trimming: 2 bases; J trimming: 8 bases; junction bases outside the gene matches: 15. The CDR3 DNA is TGTGCCAGCAGCGTCAGTGCGGGACTAGTTTCTGGTGATGAGCAGTTCTTC. This gives the protein CASSVSAGLVSGDEQFF.

V and J are TRBV27 and TRBJ2-7; 8 nucleotides agree with TRBD2. Unmatched junction bases numbered 8, after V lost 7 bases and J lost 0 bases. The CDR3 totals 15 residues. Germline V gives CDR1 MNHEY, CDR2 SMNVEV (reference sequence). CDR3 in DNA: TGTGCCAGCACTCGGGCGCGGGGGGACTCCTACGAGCAGTACTTC. Translated: CASTRARGDSYEQYF.

The rearrangement links TRBV6-6 to TRBJ1-5; 7 nucleotides align to TRBD1. CDR1 is MNHNY, CDR2 SVGAGI, per germline (reference sequence). The CDR3 is 13 amino acids. The J segment lost 6 bases and the V segment lost 5 bases, leaving 4 bases of the junction unmatched. The CDR3 nucleotides read TGTGCCAGCAGTGACAGGGCTTTTCAGCCCCAGCATTTT. Amino acids: CASSDRAFQPQHF.

This clone occurred a few times. The chain couples TRBV29-1 to TRBJ2-7, with 7 bases matching TRBD2. The CDR3 is 15 amino acids. Germline values: CDR1 SQVTM, CDR2 ANQGSEA. Trimming at V came to 6 bases and at J to 5 bases, leaving 16 bases not matched to a gene. CDR3 in amino acids: CSVAGDARGLHEQYF. In nucleotides, the CDR3 is TGCAGCGTCGCGGGGGACGCTAGGGGTCTCCACGAGCAGTACTTC.

The chain uses TRBV18 and TRBJ1-3, with D tentatively TRBD1 (5 bases). The CDR3 is 15 residues long. Per the germline V gene, CDR1 is KGHSH and CDR2 is LQKENI. V lost 5 bases, J lost 0 bases, and 11 bases lay in between. The CDR3 DNA sequence: TGTGCCAGCTCATCGACAGCTAACTCTGGAAACACCATATATTTT. Its protein is CASSSTANSGNTIYF.

This chain joins TRBV19 and TRBJ2-1, with TRBD2 matching 10 bases. The CDR3 runs to 18 residues. Germline CDR1 reads LNHDA; CDR2 reads SQIVND (reference sequence). The V gene end was trimmed by 4 bases and the J gene end by 1 base; junction bases not matched to a gene: 10. Here the CDR3 DNA reads TGTGCCAGTAGTAGGAGGGCTAGCGGGAGTTTATCCTACAATGAGCAGTTCTTC. It specifies CASSRRASGSLSYNEQFF.

This rearrangement joins TRBV27 to TRBJ2-2; D uncertain. CDR3 length: 13 amino acids. The germline V gene has CDR1 MNHEY and CDR2 SMNVEV (reference sequence). Trimming left V 7 bases short and J 5 bases short, with 11 bases between. The CDR3 region has the DNA TGTGCCAGCACCTTTTGGGGAACCGGGGAGCTGTTTTTT. Encoded protein: CASTFWGTGELFF.

The chain has TRBV11-2 and TRBJ1-4; D may be TRBD1 (6 bases). The CDR3 has 16 residues. V gave up 4 bases and J gave up 4 bases, with 16 bases separating them. CDR1 is SGHAT, CDR2 FQNNGV, per germline. Here the CDR3 DNA reads TGTGCCAGCAGCTCATGGGAGGGGGGCAATAATGAAAAACTGTTTTTT. Its protein product is CASSSWEGGNNEKLFF.

The V call is TRBV19, the J call TRBJ2-5, with D unclear. Germline V lookup: CDR1 LNHDA, CDR2 SQIVND (reference sequence). V was trimmed by 6 bases and J by 5 bases, leaving 13 bases between them. This CDR3 has 13 amino acids. CDR3 protein: CASSLRWSETQYF. DNA of the CDR3: TGTGCCAGTAGCCTTCGTTGGTCTGAGACCCAGTACTTC.

The chain has TRBV5-4 and TRBJ2-5; 8 nucleotides match TRBD1. Per the germline V gene, CDR1 is SGHNT and CDR2 is YYREEE (reference sequence). V dropped 0 bases and J dropped 5; count of bases not matched to a gene: 3. The CDR3 loop spans 14 amino acids. CDR3 protein: CASSLGTGLETQYF. DNA for the CDR3: TGTGCCAGCAGCTTGGGGACAGGGCTTGAGACCCAGTACTTC.